This TCR beta chain was recovered during a study of T cells after yellow fever vaccination. This clonotype was counted a few times. The antigen remains unidentified. Germline V gives CDR1 SGHTA, CDR2 FQGNSA. Trimming took 6 bases from V and 1 from J, leaving 9 bases between them. The CDR3 consists of 13 residues. Study conclusions and caveats: There was a small share of clonotypes that showed up in both the CD4 and CD8 compartments. Contaminating bulk clonotypes could be abundant in FACS-sorted repertoires.

TCRdb fed the 5' RACE reads into MiXCR, producing one record per CDR3 protein. Here the sample spans under 600,000 distinct CDR3 sequences, about 13% being singletons. This chain connects TRBV7-2 to TRBJ1-1; no reliable D call. The sequence derives from a man in his thirties or forties who received the YFV17D yellow fever vaccine. The sequences come from PBMCs, collected on the day of the yellow fever booster vaccination. The CDR3: CASRWTQNTEAFF. CDR3 nucleotides: TGTGCCAGCAGATGGACCCAGAACACTGAAGCTTTCTTT.